Listed below are T cell receptor beta chains from one sample, sequenced in a study of cytomegalovirus exposure and HLA in healthy donors. Using immunoSEQ multiplex PCR, the repertoire was profiled, and TCRdb retains in-frame clones only, with some absent. This table has roughly 100,000 clones, about two thirds appearing once. The sample consisted of PBMCs. The receptors here all came from a female donor in good health and CMV-seronegative. Both conserved end residues are part of each CDR3. D genes are given only for firm matches. The size field is filled for only some rows; it gives once, few, many or a size class.

CDR3 DNA: TGCGCCAGCAGCCCACAGGGAACTGGCTACACCTTC; CDR3 protein: CASSPQGTGYTF; D gene: NA; J gene: TRBJ1-2; clone size: NA; V gene: TRBV5-1
CDR3 DNA: TGTGCAAGTCGCTTGCCTCCCGCGGGCCAGGTACGGGGGGGGGCAAAGCCTAGCACAGATACGCAGTATTTT; CDR3 protein: CASRLPPAGQVRGGAKPSTDTQYF; D gene: NA; J gene: TRBJ2-3; clone size: NA; V gene: TRBV12-2
CDR3 DNA: TGTGCCAGCAGGACTCGGGAGGGCCGTATCACCGGGGAGCTGTTTTTT; CDR3 protein: CASRTREGRITGELFF; D gene: TRBD2; J gene: TRBJ2-2; clone size: few; V gene: TRBV7-9
CDR3 DNA: TGTGCCAGCAGCTTGGAGAGCTCCTACAATGAGCAGTTCTTC; CDR3 protein: CASSLESSYNEQFF; D gene: NA; J gene: TRBJ2-1; clone size: few; V gene: TRBV11-2
CDR3 DNA: TGTGCCAGCACCCCAGCGAACCGGGGTGCCTACGAGCAGTACTTC; CDR3 protein: CASTPANRGAYEQYF; D gene: NA; J gene: TRBJ2-7; clone size: NA; V gene: TRBV28
CDR3 DNA: TGTGCCAGCAGTTTAGACTACAGGGGATCCGGGGAGCTGTTTTTT; CDR3 protein: CASSLDYRGSGELFF; D gene: TRBD1; J gene: TRBJ2-2; clone size: few; V gene: TRBV28
CDR3 DNA: TGTGCCAGCAGCCAAGAAGCCGGGACAGGGGTTATTGGAGTCCCCTACGAGCAGTACTTC; CDR3 protein: CASSQEAGTGVIGVPYEQYF; D gene: TRBD1; J gene: TRBJ2-7; clone size: few; V gene: TRBV4-2
CDR3 DNA: TGTGCCAGCAGTTGGACAGTCAAACCTCCACCCCTCCACTTT; CDR3 protein: CASSWTVKPPPLHF; D gene: NA; J gene: TRBJ1-6; clone size: NA; V gene: TRBV28
CDR3 DNA: TGCGCCAGCAGCTTGGCACAGGGGGTCAATGAGCAGTTCTTC; CDR3 protein: CASSLAQGVNEQFF; D gene: TRBD1; J gene: TRBJ2-1; clone size: NA; V gene: TRBV5-1
CDR3 DNA: TGTGCCAGCTCACCGACAGGGGGGAATGAGCAGTTCTTC; CDR3 protein: CASSPTGGNEQFF; D gene: TRBD1; J gene: TRBJ2-1; clone size: NA; V gene: TRBV18
CDR3 DNA: TGTGCCAGTAGTATGGCCCGATTGGACGTCCTGACTTTC; CDR3 protein: CASSMARLDVLTF; D gene: NA; J gene: TRBJ2-6; clone size: NA; V gene: TRBV19
CDR3 DNA: TGTGCCAGCAGCTTTACAGGGGGAAGGACTGAAGCTTTCTTT; CDR3 protein: CASSFTGGRTEAFF; D gene: TRBD1; J gene: TRBJ1-1; clone size: once; V gene: TRBV7-8
CDR3 DNA: TGTGCCAGCAGTGAGGGGGGAGCTAACTATGGCTACACCTTC; CDR3 protein: CASSEGGANYGYTF; D gene: NA; J gene: TRBJ1-2; clone size: NA; V gene: TRBV2
CDR3 DNA: TGCGCCAGCAGCTCGTCTCAGGGGGCCCTTACACACTCTGGGGCCAACGTCCTGACTTTC; CDR3 protein: CASSSSQGALTHSGANVLTF; D gene: TRBD1; J gene: TRBJ2-6; clone size: once; V gene: TRBV7-6
CDR3 DNA: TGCAGCGTTGAGCAACTAGCGGACAATGAGCAGTTCTTC; CDR3 protein: CSVEQLADNEQFF; D gene: TRBD2; J gene: TRBJ2-1; clone size: NA; V gene: TRBV29-1
CDR3 DNA: TGTGCCAGCAGTTGGCGGGGGGGGGTTACGCAGTATTTT; CDR3 protein: CASSWRGGVTQYF; D gene: TRBD2; J gene: TRBJ2-3; clone size: NA; V gene: TRBV28
CDR3 DNA: TGTGCCAGCTCACCGACAGTATTCTCTGGAAACACCATATATTTT; CDR3 protein: CASSPTVFSGNTIYF; D gene: NA; J gene: TRBJ1-3; clone size: few; V gene: TRBV18
CDR3 DNA: TGTGCCAGCAGTTACTCTCAGGGAAACGAAAAACTGTTTTTT; CDR3 protein: CASSYSQGNEKLFF; D gene: NA; J gene: TRBJ1-4; clone size: NA; V gene: TRBV6-5
CDR3 DNA: TGCGCCAGCAGCCCCGAAGGGGGATTGACCGGGGAGCTGTTTTTT; CDR3 protein: CASSPEGGLTGELFF; D gene: NA; J gene: TRBJ2-2; clone size: NA; V gene: TRBV5-1
CDR3 DNA: TGTGCCAGCAGCTTATGGTCCAGCGGGAGCTACGAGCAGTACTTC; CDR3 protein: CASSLWSSGSYEQYF; D gene: TRBD2; J gene: TRBJ2-7; clone size: NA; V gene: TRBV7-6
CDR3 DNA: TGCGCCAGCAGCTTAGGGGGTCTGGCCAAAAACATTCAGTACTTC; CDR3 protein: CASSLGGLAKNIQYF; D gene: NA; J gene: TRBJ2-4; clone size: few; V gene: TRBV5-1
CDR3 DNA: TGTGCCAGCACAGGGGGTTACCAAGAGACCCAGTACTTC; CDR3 protein: CASTGGYQETQYF; D gene: TRBD1; J gene: TRBJ2-5; clone size: NA; V gene: TRBV2
CDR3 DNA: TGTGCCAGCAGCTTAAAGGGGAACCCTCGCTCTGGAAACACCATATATTTT; CDR3 protein: CASSLKGNPRSGNTIYF; D gene: NA; J gene: TRBJ1-3; clone size: NA; V gene: TRBV7-9
CDR3 DNA: TGTGCCAGCAGCTTGGAGGGGGCCCTCACCGGGACCCAGTACTTC; CDR3 protein: CASSLEGALTGTQYF; D gene: TRBD1; J gene: TRBJ2-5; clone size: NA; V gene: TRBV5-5
CDR3 DNA: TGTGCCAGCAGCCGCGACAGGTCGAACACTGAAGCTTTCTTT; CDR3 protein: CASSRDRSNTEAFF; D gene: NA; J gene: TRBJ1-1; clone size: NA; V gene: TRBV4-2
CDR3 DNA: TGCGCCAGCAGCAACGGACTAGCGGGAGCAGATACGCAGTATTTT; CDR3 protein: CASSNGLAGADTQYF; D gene: TRBD2; J gene: TRBJ2-3; clone size: NA; V gene: TRBV5-1
CDR3 DNA: TGTGCCAGCAGCGGAAGAGGACTAGCGGGACAAGAGACCCAGTACTTC; CDR3 protein: CASSGRGLAGQETQYF; D gene: TRBD2; J gene: TRBJ2-5; clone size: once; V gene: TRBV13
CDR3 DNA: TGTGCCAGCAGTGGAACAGGGGCCAACACCGGGGAGCTGTTTTTT; CDR3 protein: CASSGTGANTGELFF; D gene: TRBD1; J gene: TRBJ2-2; clone size: few; V gene: TRBV2
CDR3 DNA: TGTGCCTGGAGTCCCACTCTGGGGACAGGGAGCGATGAGCAGTTCTTC; CDR3 protein: CAWSPTLGTGSDEQFF; D gene: TRBD1; J gene: TRBJ2-1; clone size: NA; V gene: TRBV30
CDR3 DNA: TGTGCCAGCAGCTTAGGGCCCGGGACTAGCAGATACAATGAGCAGTTCTTC; CDR3 protein: CASSLGPGTSRYNEQFF; D gene: TRBD2; J gene: TRBJ2-1; clone size: few; V gene: TRBV7-9
CDR3 DNA: TGCGCCAGCAGTCAATCGGGGGTGTCGCGGGGGGTGACGGTATACGAGCAGTACTTC; CDR3 protein: CASSQSGVSRGVTVYEQYF; D gene: TRBD2; J gene: TRBJ2-7; clone size: NA; V gene: TRBV23-1
CDR3 DNA: TGTGCCAGCAGCTTGTCCCGCGCTGAAGCTTTCTTT; CDR3 protein: CASSLSRAEAFF; D gene: NA; J gene: TRBJ1-1; clone size: few; V gene: TRBV7-2
CDR3 DNA: TGTGCCAGCAGCTTAGCAGGGGGCGCGGGACAGCCCCAGCATTTT; CDR3 protein: CASSLAGGAGQPQHF; D gene: TRBD1; J gene: TRBJ1-5; clone size: few; V gene: TRBV7-2
CDR3 DNA: TGTGCCAGCAGCTCTCGGACTAGCGGGAGAATCGATGAGCAGTTCTTC; CDR3 protein: CASSSRTSGRIDEQFF; D gene: TRBD2; J gene: TRBJ2-1; clone size: NA; V gene: TRBV11-3
CDR3 DNA: TGTGCCAGCAGCTTACCGACAGGGGGCAGAGATACGCAGTATTTT; CDR3 protein: CASSLPTGGRDTQYF; D gene: TRBD1; J gene: TRBJ2-3; clone size: NA; V gene: TRBV5-4
CDR3 DNA: TGTGCCAGCAGCTCCTCCGCGGTAGCGGGAGAGACCCAGTACTTC; CDR3 protein: CASSSSAVAGETQYF; D gene: TRBD2; J gene: TRBJ2-5; clone size: few; V gene: TRBV7-9
CDR3 DNA: TGTGCCAGCAGCTCAGGACTAGCTCCCGAGCAGTACTTC; CDR3 protein: CASSSGLAPEQYF; D gene: TRBD2; J gene: TRBJ2-7; clone size: NA; V gene: TRBV7-2
CDR3 DNA: TGTGCCAGCAGTAGGACAGTAACTGGAAACACCATATATTTT; CDR3 protein: CASSRTVTGNTIYF; D gene: NA; J gene: TRBJ1-3; clone size: NA; V gene: TRBV28
CDR3 DNA: TGTGCCAGCAGTTTACCTGACTTTGTCGAGCAGTACTTC; CDR3 protein: CASSLPDFVEQYF; D gene: NA; J gene: TRBJ2-7; clone size: NA; V gene: TRBV28
CDR3 DNA: TGTGCCAGCAGCTTAGCGTCAGGGGACTATGGTTACACCTTC; CDR3 protein: CASSLASGDYGYTF; D gene: NA; J gene: TRBJ1-2; clone size: NA; V gene: TRBV7-8
CDR3 DNA: TGTGCCAGCGGGGAACAGGGGGCTCAGGGACAGCCCCAGCATTTT; CDR3 protein: CASGEQGAQGQPQHF; D gene: TRBD1; J gene: TRBJ1-5; clone size: NA; V gene: TRBV28
CDR3 DNA: TGTGCCAGCAGCCCCGGGACTAGCGGGAGGGTATTGTACGAGCAGTACTTC; CDR3 protein: CASSPGTSGRVLYEQYF; D gene: TRBD2; J gene: TRBJ2-7; clone size: once; V gene: TRBV7-8
CDR3 DNA: TGTGCCAGCAGTTACAAGAGCTCTGGAAACACCATATATTTT; CDR3 protein: CASSYKSSGNTIYF; D gene: NA; J gene: TRBJ1-3; clone size: NA; V gene: TRBV6-6
CDR3 DNA: TGTGCCAGCAGCTTGCCCTACAGCGGTGAGCAGTTCTTC; CDR3 protein: CASSLPYSGEQFF; D gene: NA; J gene: TRBJ2-1; clone size: NA; V gene: TRBV5-4
CDR3 DNA: TGTGCCAGCAGCTTAGGGGGGCGAGGGGCCAACGTCCTGACTTTC; CDR3 protein: CASSLGGRGANVLTF; D gene: NA; J gene: TRBJ2-6; clone size: NA; V gene: TRBV11-3
CDR3 DNA: TGTGCCATCCAGACAGCTCGCAACACCGGGGAGCTGTTTTTT; CDR3 protein: CAIQTARNTGELFF; D gene: NA; J gene: TRBJ2-2; clone size: NA; V gene: TRBV10-3
CDR3 DNA: TGTGCCAGCCGAACTAGCGGGAGGTCCCACAATGAGCAGTTCTTC; CDR3 protein: CASRTSGRSHNEQFF; D gene: TRBD2; J gene: TRBJ2-1; clone size: once; V gene: TRBV27
CDR3 DNA: TGTGCCAGCAGCTTACCAGGGGTTCGCGGGGAGCTGTTTTTT; CDR3 protein: CASSLPGVRGELFF; D gene: NA; J gene: TRBJ2-2; clone size: NA; V gene: TRBV5-4
CDR3 DNA: TGTGCCAGCAGTTCCGGGAGTTCAGATACGCAGTATTTT; CDR3 protein: CASSSGSSDTQYF; D gene: NA; J gene: TRBJ2-3; clone size: NA; V gene: TRBV27
CDR3 DNA: TGTGCCAGCAGCCGTTCCGCAGGAGGTTTGGCGGAGACCCAGTACTTC; CDR3 protein: CASSRSAGGLAETQYF; D gene: NA; J gene: TRBJ2-5; clone size: NA; V gene: TRBV5-5
CDR3 DNA: TGTGCCAGCAGTTCGGAAGGGGTTCTGGCAACTAATGAAAAACTGTTTTTT; CDR3 protein: CASSSEGVLATNEKLFF; D gene: NA; J gene: TRBJ1-4; clone size: NA; V gene: TRBV28
CDR3 DNA: TGTGCCAGCATTAGGACAGGACGCGAGCAGTACTTC; CDR3 protein: CASIRTGREQYF; D gene: TRBD1; J gene: TRBJ2-7; clone size: NA; V gene: TRBV5-8
CDR3 DNA: TGCGCCAGCAGCTTTTTACAGGGGGCGGGGGAGCTGTTTTTT; CDR3 protein: CASSFLQGAGELFF; D gene: TRBD1; J gene: TRBJ2-2; clone size: NA; V gene: TRBV5-1
CDR3 DNA: TGCGCCAGCAGCTTGGAGGGACTAGCGGGAGAAGGGGATACGCAGTATTTT; CDR3 protein: CASSLEGLAGEGDTQYF; D gene: TRBD2; J gene: TRBJ2-3; clone size: NA; V gene: TRBV5-1
CDR3 DNA: TGTGCCAGCAGCTCCCTAAGCCTACCGGGAGCTGACTATGGCTACACCTTC; CDR3 protein: CASSSLSLPGADYGYTF; D gene: NA; J gene: TRBJ1-2; clone size: NA; V gene: TRBV7-8
CDR3 DNA: TGCGCCAGCAGCCAAGGAGGAGAGATTAATGAAAAACTGTTTTTT; CDR3 protein: CASSQGGEINEKLFF; D gene: NA; J gene: TRBJ1-4; clone size: few; V gene: TRBV4-3
CDR3 DNA: TGTGCCAGCAGCTTACGGAGCAGCACAGATACGCAGTATTTT; CDR3 protein: CASSLRSSTDTQYF; D gene: NA; J gene: TRBJ2-3; clone size: many; V gene: TRBV7-2
CDR3 DNA: TGTGCCAGCAGCCTCCGGACAGGCTATGGCTACACCTTC; CDR3 protein: CASSLRTGYGYTF; D gene: TRBD1; J gene: TRBJ1-2; clone size: NA; V gene: TRBV7-2